Presented here are 21 T cell receptor beta chains from one specimen sequenced in a study of T cell responses to AZD1222 COVID-19 vaccine. TCRdb keeps only in-frame clones here, not all; method: immunoSEQ multiplex PCR. The sample shows about 84,000 clones, 70% to 90% of them seen only once. Source: peripheral blood, taken on day 0 of AZD1222 vaccination. The receptors here all came from an adult in good health.

The J gene is TRBJ1-3, the V gene TRBV14; D unclear. Germline assignment: CDR1 SGHDN and CDR2 FVKESK. V was clipped by 0 bases and J by 4 bases, with 10 bases between them. The CDR3 is made up of 15 amino acids. The DNA of the CDR3 is TGTGCCAGCAGCCAAGACAGCATGGGAGGAAACACCATATATTTT. Its translation: CASSQDSMGGNTIYF.

V gene TRBV5-1 combines with J gene TRBJ1-6, with D unresolved. V lost 3 bases to trimming and J lost 0 bases, with 4 bases between them. Germline lookup yields CDR1 SGHRS and CDR2 YFSETQ. The length of the CDR3 is 14 residues. As DNA, the CDR3 is TGCGCCAGCAGCTCCAGCTCCTATAATTCACCCCTCCACTTT. Translation gives CASSSSSYNSPLHF.

This clone has just a few counts. The V gene is TRBV18, the J gene TRBJ1-2; the match to TRBD1 covers 12 bases. V lost 3 bases and J lost 7; bases outside the gene matches: 15. Germline CDR1 and CDR2: KGHSH and LQKENI. The CDR3 is 18 residues long. The CDR3 DNA reads as TGTGCCAGCTCACCGGGACGTCAAGCCGGGACAGGGGGCACTGGCTACACCTTC. This sequence encodes CASSPGRQAGTGGTGYTF.

The J gene is TRBJ1-2, the V gene TRBV6-6; 8 bases line up with TRBD1. Germline V gene sequence: CDR1 MNHNY, CDR2 SVGAGI (reference sequence). CDR3 size: 16 residues. J was trimmed by 3 bases and V by 5 bases; bases with no gene match: 11. The CDR3 DNA sequence: TGTGCCAGCAGTCTACCTCAGCCGGACAGGGACTATGGCTACACCTTC. It is translated as CASSLPQPDRDYGYTF.

This chain links TRBV2 with TRBJ2-7; TRBD1 aligns across 7 bases. The germline V gene encodes CDR1 SNHLY and CDR2 FYNNEI. This CDR3 comprises 13 residues. V trimming: 3 bases; J trimming: 4 bases; junction bases outside the gene matches: 3. CDR3: CASSEDRPYEQYF. For the CDR3, the DNA is TGTGCCAGCAGTGAGGACAGGCCATACGAGCAGTACTTC. Supplemented by reference TRBV2 and TRBJ2-7, the full variable domain reads EPEVTQTPSHQVTQMGQEVILRCVPISNHLYFYWYRQILGQKVEFLVSFYNNEISEKSEIFDDQFSVERPDGSNFTLKIRSTKLEDSAMYFCASSEDRPYEQYFGPGTRLTVT.

This rearrangement joins TRBV9 to TRBJ1-4, with D perhaps TRBD1 (6 bases). Trimming took off 3 bases at V and 0 bases at J, with 9 bases between the two ends. In germline, CDR1 is SGDLS, CDR2 YYNGEE. The CDR3 contains 15 residues. CDR3 nucleotide sequence: TGTGCCAGCAGCGCCAGGGGTTCAACTAATGAAAAACTGTTTTTT. It translates to CASSARGSTNEKLFF.

The chain recombines TRBV5-1 with TRBJ2-1, with 12 bases lining up with TRBD2. This CDR3 has 17 residues. Unmatched junction bases numbered 8, after V lost 0 bases and J lost 7 bases. Germline values: CDR1 SGHRS, CDR2 YFSETQ. This CDR3 is CASSLVVTSGSGNEQFF. CDR3 in DNA: TGCGCCAGCAGCTTGGTGGTGACTAGCGGGAGTGGTAATGAGCAGTTCTTC.

This chain connects TRBV11-2 to TRBJ1-2; D is uncertain. This CDR3 contains 13 residues. The germline V and J ends were trimmed by 0 bases and 5 bases, with 7 bases remaining between them. Germline V CDR1 and CDR2: SGHAT, FQNNGV. The CDR3, as DNA: TGTGCCAGCAGCTTAGACCTTGGATATGGCTACACCTTC. It codes for CASSLDLGYGYTF.

The chain combines TRBV5-1 with TRBJ2-3; TRBD1 is a possible D gene (6 bases). CDR3 length equals 13 residues. V was cut by 4 bases and J by 5 bases, with 11 bases left in between. From germline, CDR1 is SGHRS and CDR2 YFSETQ. CDR3 sequence: CASSVTGQDTQYF. CDR3 coding DNA: TGCGCCAGCAGCGTTACAGGGCAAGATACGCAGTATTTT. Filled out from reference TRBV5-1 and TRBJ2-3, the complete variable domain reads KAGVTQTPRYLIKTRGQQVTLSCSPISGHRSVSWYQQTPGQGLQFLFEYFSETQRNKGNFPGRFSGRQFSNSRSEMNVSTLELGDSALYLCASSVTGQDTQYFGPGTRLTVL.

This chain connects TRBV28 to TRBJ1-5; possibly TRBD1 for D (5 bases). The CDR3 loop spans 14 amino acids. The germline gives CDR1 MDHEN, CDR2 SYDVKM. V lost 1 base to trimming and J lost 4 bases, with 8 bases between them. In nucleotides, the CDR3 is TGTGCCAGCAGTTTATTCGGGGCGAATCAGCCCCAGCATTTT. Translated: CASSLFGANQPQHF.

The J gene is TRBJ2-7, the V gene TRBV7-9; 7 nucleotides line up with TRBD1. The CDR3 consists of 14 residues. The germline V gene has CDR1 SEHNR and CDR2 FQNEAQ (reference sequence). Germline trimming cut 5 bases from V and 3 bases from J; bases unmatched to any gene: 7. CDR3 protein: CASSLRDSNYEQYF. For the CDR3, the DNA is TGTGCCAGCAGCCTCCGGGACAGTAACTACGAGCAGTACTTC.

This chain links TRBV14 with TRBJ2-5; TRBD1 matches 10 bases. This CDR3 region has 14 residues. With V trimmed by 4 bases and J by 4 bases, 3 bases remained unmatched. The germline CDR1 and CDR2 sequences are SGHDN and FVKESK. The CDR3 DNA sequence: TGTGCCAGCAGCCGGGACAGGGGTAGAGAGACCCAGTACTTC. It translates to CASSRDRGRETQYF. Full variable domain (missing parts from reference TRBV14 and TRBJ2-5): EAGVTQFPSHSVIEKGQTVTLRCDPISGHDNLYWYRRVMGKEIKFLLHFVKESKQDESGMPNNRFLAERTGGTYSTLKVQPAELEDSGVYFCASSRDRGRETQYFGPGTRLLVL.

The chain couples TRBV6-2 or TRBV6-3 to TRBJ2-1, with D perhaps being TRBD1 or TRBD2 (5 bases each). This CDR3 comprises 14 residues. Looked up from germline, CDR1 is MNHEY and CDR2 is SVGEGT. The V and J ends lost 2 bases and 7 bases respectively, with 12 bases between them. For the CDR3, the DNA is TGTGCCAGCAGTTACCTGGGACGTGGGAATGAGCAGTTCTTC. Translated, it gives CASSYLGRGNEQFF.

The chain carries TRBV29-1 and TRBJ2-1; TRBD1 aligns across 7 bases. The germline gives CDR1 SQVTM, CDR2 ANQGSEA. J lost 2 bases, V lost 7 bases, and 17 bases had no gene match. This CDR3 is built from 17 residues. As DNA, the CDR3 is TGCAGCGCTAGACAGGGTCTATACGCTGAAACCTACAATGAGCAGTTCTTC. It specifies CSARQGLYAETYNEQFF.

The V call is TRBV6-4, the J call TRBJ1-2, with 8 bases fitting TRBD1. Germline lookup yields CDR1 MRHNA and CDR2 SNTAGT. V shed 5 bases and J 4 bases; nucleotides not matched to a gene: 6. The CDR3 is made up of 14 amino acids. The CDR3 reads CASSSTGGIYGYTF. The CDR3 nucleotides read TGTGCCAGCAGTTCCACAGGGGGGATCTATGGCTACACCTTC.

The chain couples TRBV10-3 to TRBJ2-1; TRBD2 matches 7 bases. The CDR3 length is 15 residues. Germline CDR1 and CDR2: ENHRY and SYGVKD. Trimming removed 2 bases from V and 3 bases from J; junction bases left unmatched: 4. The CDR3 reads CAISEAGAIYNEQFF. Here the CDR3 DNA reads TGTGCCATCAGTGAGGCGGGAGCCATCTACAATGAGCAGTTCTTC.

This clone was counted a single time. The gene calls are TRBV6-2 or TRBV6-3 and TRBJ1-3; D is unresolved. Germline assignment: CDR1 MNHEY and CDR2 SVGEGT. The V end lost 2 bases, the J end lost 0 bases, and 5 bases lay between the germline ends. CDR3 length: 14 amino acids. DNA of the CDR3: TGTGCCAGCAGTTACCCCGGCTCTGGAAACACCATATATTTT. Amino acids: CASSYPGSGNTIYF.

This chain connects TRBV7-6 to TRBJ1-5, with D unclear. Germline V CDR1 and CDR2: SGHVS, FNYEAQ. V shed 6 bases and J shed 2 bases, with 11 bases lying between them. The CDR3 is made up of 14 amino acids. The CDR3 bases are TGTGCCAGCAGTCCGGACGGCGGCAATCAGCCCCAGCATTTT. Translation: CASSPDGGNQPQHF.

The rearrangement links TRBV7-2 to TRBJ2-7, with 8 bases aligning to TRBD2. The V segment lost 5 bases and the J segment 3 bases; nucleotides outside the gene matches: 3. The CDR3 consists of 13 residues. Germline V CDR1 and CDR2: SGHTA, FQGNSA. This CDR3 reads CASSPGLGYEQYF. The CDR3 nucleotides read TGTGCCAGCAGCCCGGGACTAGGCTACGAGCAGTACTTC.

V usage is TRBV5-5 and J usage is TRBJ1-2; TRBD1 agrees at 10 bases. Germline loops: CDR1 SGHKS, CDR2 YYEKEE (reference sequence). This CDR3 contains 16 residues. V dropped 0 bases and J dropped 8; count of bases not matched to a gene: 10. In DNA, the CDR3 is TGTGCCAGCAGCTTGGCCGGGACAGGGGAAAGTGGAGGCTACACCTTC. This gives the protein CASSLAGTGESGGYTF. Full variable domain (outside the CDR3, taken from reference TRBV5-5 and TRBJ1-2): DAGVTQSPTHLIKTRGQQVTLRCSPISGHKSVSWYQQVLGQGPQFIFQYYEKEERGRGNFPDRFSARQFPNYSSELNVNALLLGDSALYLCASSLAGTGESGGYTFGSGTRLTVV.

The chain couples TRBV7-2 to TRBJ2-7; tentatively, D is TRBD1 (6 bases). The CDR3 is 15 amino acids. The V end was cut by 1 base, the J end by 0 bases, with 10 bases between. Germline lookup yields CDR1 SGHTA and CDR2 FQGNSA. The CDR3 nucleotides read TGTGCCAGCAGCTTAGACAGGGATAGCTCCTACGAGCAGTACTTC. Its translation is CASSLDRDSSYEQYF.